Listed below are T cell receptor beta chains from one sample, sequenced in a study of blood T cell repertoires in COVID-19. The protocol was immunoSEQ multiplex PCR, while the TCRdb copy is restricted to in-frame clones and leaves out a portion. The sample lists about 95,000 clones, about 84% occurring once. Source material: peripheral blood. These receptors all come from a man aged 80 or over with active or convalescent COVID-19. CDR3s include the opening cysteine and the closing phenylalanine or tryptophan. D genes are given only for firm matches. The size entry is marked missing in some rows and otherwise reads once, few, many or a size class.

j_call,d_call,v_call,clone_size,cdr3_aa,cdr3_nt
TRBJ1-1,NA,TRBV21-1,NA,CASSYPYRGENTEAFF,TGTGCCAGCAGCTACCCTTACAGGGGTGAGAACACTGAAGCTTTCTTT
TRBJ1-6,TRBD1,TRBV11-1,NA,CASSPAQGASSPLHF,TGTGCCAGCAGCCCCGCCCAGGGGGCAAGTTCACCCCTCCACTTT
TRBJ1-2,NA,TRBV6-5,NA,CASSSLYGYTF,TGTGCCAGCAGTTCACTCTATGGCTACACCTTC
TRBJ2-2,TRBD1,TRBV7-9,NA,CASTPTLGTGGKGTGELFF,TGTGCCAGCACCCCTACGTTGGGGACAGGGGGCAAGGGCACCGGGGAGCTGTTTTTT
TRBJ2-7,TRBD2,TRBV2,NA,CASSRTSGSYEQYF,TGTGCCAGCAGTCGGACTAGCGGGAGCTACGAGCAGTACTTC
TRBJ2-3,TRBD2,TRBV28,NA,CASSPPSGGADTQYF,TGTGCCAGCAGTCCTCCTAGCGGGGGGGCAGATACGCAGTATTTT
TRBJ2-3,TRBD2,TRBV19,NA,CASTKGLAFSTDTQYF,TGTGCCAGTACCAAGGGACTAGCGTTTAGCACAGATACGCAGTATTTT
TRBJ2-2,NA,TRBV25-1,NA,CASSHSGDTGELFF,TGTGCCAGCAGTCACTCCGGGGACACCGGGGAGCTGTTTTTT
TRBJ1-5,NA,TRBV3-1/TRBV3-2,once,CASSQDDGDQPQHF,TGTGCCAGCAGCCAAGATGATGGAGATCAGCCCCAGCATTTT
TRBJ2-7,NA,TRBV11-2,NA,CASSLGGGSYEQYF,TGTGCCAGCAGCTTAGGTGGGGGCAGCTACGAGCAGTACTTC
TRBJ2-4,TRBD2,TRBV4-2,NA,CASSQAPSGPTLIGGKNIQYF,TGTGCCAGCAGCCAAGCGCCTAGCGGGCCCACCCTAATAGGGGGCAAAAACATTCAGTACTTC
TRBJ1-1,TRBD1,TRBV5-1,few,CASSLGQGRTEAFF,TGCGCCAGCAGCTTGGGACAGGGGAGAACTGAAGCTTTCTTT
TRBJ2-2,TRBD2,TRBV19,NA,CASSMSARGGGPTGELFF,TGTGCCAGTAGTATGTCGGCTCGTGGCGGGGGGCCGACCGGGGAGCTGTTTTTT
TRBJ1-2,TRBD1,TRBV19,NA,CASSIPWTGPGGGYTF,TGTGCCAGTAGTATTCCCTGGACAGGCCCAGGCGGTGGCTACACCTTC
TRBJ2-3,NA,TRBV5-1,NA,CASATTDTQYF,TGCGCCAGCGCTACCACAGATACGCAGTATTTT
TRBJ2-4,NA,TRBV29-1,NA,CSGIRGGISNIQYF,TGCAGCGGAATCAGGGGAGGGATCTCAAACATTCAGTACTTC
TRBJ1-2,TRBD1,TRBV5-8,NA,CASSLRDSYGYTF,TGTGCCAGCAGCTTACGGGACAGCTATGGCTACACCTTC
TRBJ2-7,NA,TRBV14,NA,CASNQSRGRWEQYF,TGTGCCAGCAACCAATCTAGGGGTCGGTGGGAGCAGTACTTC
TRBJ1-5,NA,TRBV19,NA,CATSSRDFGQPQHF,TGTGCCACGAGCTCCAGGGATTTTGGTCAGCCCCAGCATTTT
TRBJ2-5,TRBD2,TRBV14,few,CASSPGWGSGYQETQYF,TGTGCCAGCAGCCCCGGGTGGGGTAGCGGGTATCAAGAGACCCAGTACTTC
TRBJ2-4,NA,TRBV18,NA,CASSPTNKAKNIQYF,TGTGCCAGCTCACCTACTAACAAAGCCAAAAACATTCAGTACTTC